The next 14 T cell receptor beta chains were all read from a single sample in a study of OX40 agonist ivuxolimab in advanced cancers. The data were produced by immunoSEQ multiplex PCR, yet TCRdb's version contains in-frame clones alone and is incomplete. The sample consists of tens of thousands of clones, roughly 89% of them appearing once. The sample in question was CD4+ or CD8+ T cells sorted from blood, obtained in a trial of the OX40 agonist ivuxolimab. The receptors were sampled from an adult with an advanced solid tumor such as melanoma, head and neck, liver or kidney cancer.

This clone was found once. The chain recombines TRBV19 with TRBJ2-3; D ambiguous. Germline CDR1 reads LNHDA; CDR2 reads SQIVND (reference sequence). The ends were cut back, 3 bases at V and 0 bases at J, with 7 bases in the middle. There are 14 residues in the CDR3. Here the CDR3 reads CASSISLSTDTQYF. CDR3 nucleotides: TGTGCCAGTAGTATTTCCTTAAGCACAGATACGCAGTATTTT.

V gene TRBV5-8 combines with J gene TRBJ1-1; D remains ambiguous. Trimming shortened V by 3 bases and J by 8 bases, and 17 bases separated the two germline ends. Germline assignment: CDR1 SGHTS and CDR2 YDEGEE. This CDR3 spans 14 amino acids. The CDR3 DNA reads TGTGCCAGCAGCTCTACAAGGGCCCTAGGGGAAGCTTTCTTT. This gives the protein CASSSTRALGEAFF.

The V gene is TRBV7-8, the J gene TRBJ2-5; 10 bases are shared with TRBD2. V lost 2 bases, J lost 4 bases, and 13 bases stayed unmatched. Germline-derived CDR1 and CDR2 are SGHVS and FQNEAQ. This CDR3 spans 18 amino acids. For the CDR3, the DNA is TGTGCCAGCAGCTTAAGGGCTAGCGGGGGCTTATCACCAGAGACCCAGTACTTC. Its translation: CASSLRASGGLSPETQYF.

The V and J genes are TRBV5-6 and TRBJ2-1, with unresolved D. The CDR3 spans 10 residues. CDR1 and CDR2 (germline): SGHDT, YYEEEE. Deletions cut 2 bases from V and 8 bases from J, with 2 bases between. Here the CDR3 DNA reads TGTGCCAGCAGCTTAGATGAGCAGTTCTTC. It encodes CASSLDEQFF.

This chain joins TRBV18 and TRBJ1-1; D not certain. With 5 bases removed from V and 4 bases from J, the gap between germline ends came to 17 bases. Germline V gene lookup returns CDR1 KGHSH and CDR2 LQKENI. The CDR3 contains 15 residues. The CDR3 DNA sequence: TGTGCCAGCTCAATAAGAAGGGAGGCGGCCACTGAAGCTTTCTTT. Its translation: CASSIRREAATEAFF.

The chain uses TRBV2 and TRBJ2-3, with D unclear. The germline V gene encodes CDR1 SNHLY and CDR2 FYNNEI. Trimming took off 3 bases at V and 4 bases at J, with 2 bases between the two ends. The CDR3 is 11 residues long. The CDR3 loop is CASSDSDTQYF. CDR3 sequence (DNA): TGTGCCAGCAGTGACTCAGATACGCAGTATTTT.

The chain has TRBV18 and TRBJ2-3; 7 bases align to TRBD2. The trim removed 3 bases at V and 0 bases at J, leaving 15 bases unmatched. Germline CDR1 reads KGHSH; CDR2 reads LQKENI. The CDR3 loop spans 19 amino acids. The DNA for the CDR3 is TGTGCCAGCTCACCGACGGGGGTGGCAGCGGGGATAAGCACAGATACGCAGTATTTT. It encodes CASSPTGVAAGISTDTQYF.

This chain joins TRBV7-2 and TRBJ2-5; 9 bases map to TRBD2. V was pared by 5 bases and J by 4 bases, with 8 bases of the junction left unmatched. CDR3 size: 15 residues. Germline V gene data show CDR1 as SGHTA and CDR2 as FQGNSA. CDR3: CASSTDSGSRETQYF. In DNA, the CDR3 is TGTGCCAGCAGCACCGATAGCGGGAGCAGAGAGACCCAGTACTTC.

The chain links TRBV7-6 to TRBJ2-3, with 8 bases fitting TRBD1. In germline, CDR1 is SGHVS, CDR2 FNYEAQ. The CDR3 loop spans 15 amino acids. Trimming at V came to 5 bases and at J to 6 bases, leaving 10 bases not matched to a gene. The CDR3 reads CASSPSRGPGDTQYF. The CDR3, as DNA: TGTGCCAGCAGCCCTTCCAGGGGGCCGGGGGATACGCAGTATTTT. Together with reference TRBV7-6 and TRBJ2-3, the CDR3 gives the full variable domain: GAGVSQSPRYKVTKRGQDVALRCDPISGHVSLYWYRQALGQGPEFLTYFNYEAQQDKSGLPNDRFSAERPEGSISTLTIQRTEQRDSAMYRCASSPSRGPGDTQYFGPGTRLTVL.

This sequence joins TRBV11-3 and TRBJ1-6; D call uncertain. The CDR3 is made up of 13 amino acids. The V gene lost 0 bases and the J gene lost 7 bases, with 4 bases spanning the gap. The germline gives CDR1 SGHNT, CDR2 YENEEA. The CDR3 loop is CASSLDMNSPLHF. In DNA form, the CDR3 reads TGTGCCAGCAGCTTAGATATGAATTCACCCCTCCACTTT.

The V call is TRBV4-1, the J call TRBJ2-7; D gene unclear. Germline V CDR1 and CDR2: MGHRA, YSYEKL. The CDR3 consists of 15 residues. V lost 2 bases and J 2 bases, leaving 13 bases between the germline ends. This CDR3 is CASSQPALRAYEQYF. Here the CDR3 DNA reads TGCGCCAGCAGCCAACCGGCCTTAAGAGCCTACGAGCAGTACTTC.

V gene TRBV19 combines with J gene TRBJ2-1; 10 nucleotides align to TRBD2. This CDR3 spans 14 amino acids. Germline V gene data show CDR1 as LNHDA and CDR2 as SQIVND (reference sequence). Germline trimming cut 3 bases from V and 12 bases from J; bases unmatched to any gene: 8. CDR3 DNA sequence: TGTGCCAGTAGTATTGGTCTAGCGGGAGCTTGGCAGTTCTTC. Amino acid sequence: CASSIGLAGAWQFF.

This chain joins TRBV6-1 and TRBJ2-7; D may be TRBD2 (6 bases). V lost 7 bases to trimming and J lost 3 bases, with 16 bases between them. The germline gives CDR1 MNHNS, CDR2 SASEGT. The length of the CDR3 is 14 residues. CDR3 protein: CASTRDPGVYEQYF. CDR3 in DNA: TGTGCCAGCACTCGCGACCCGGGAGTCTACGAGCAGTACTTC.

The genes are TRBV6-5 and TRBJ2-5; D is ambiguous. Trimming took 6 bases from V and 1 from J, leaving 6 bases between them. The CDR3 sequence is 12 residues long. Germline CDR1 is MNHEY and CDR2 is SVGAGI. The CDR3 is CASRNTQETQYF. The CDR3 DNA reads TGTGCCAGCAGGAATACCCAAGAGACCCAGTACTTC.